This T cell receptor (beta chain) was sequenced in a study of shared clonotypes between healthy human individuals. Whole-study findings and limits: Relative to clonotypes present in all four donors, those not shared had lower generation probabilities. Despite large depth, rarefaction showed incomplete sorted-subset sequencing.

A note on this clone: Antigen: not known. Other DNA sequences in this sample translate to the same CDR3.

CD45RO-negative CD8 cells positively selected for CCR7 made up the naive population, which excluded terminally differentiated effector memory CD45RA+ cells. CDR1 and CDR2 from the germline V gene are MDHEN and SYDVKM. The V and J ends lost 7 bases and 2 bases respectively, with 9 bases between them. The CDR3 totals 13 residues. Every subset had its genomic DNA shared out evenly among several immunoSEQ plates. TCRdb keeps only in-frame clones here, not all; method: immunoSEQ multiplex PCR. This table has about 2.2 million clones, 90% to 95% appearing once. Sequenced input: naive CD8+ T cells from PBMCs. The origin of this receptor is a man aged 18 to 30 in good health. Some clones in this sample may be carry-over from other donors' samples. This chain joins TRBV28 and TRBJ1-5; D gene uncertain. CDR3 DNA: TGTGCCAGCAAGCTCGGGGGCAATCAGCCCCAGCATTTT. This encodes CASKLGGNQPQHF.